These 15 T cell receptor beta chains share one sample of origin, sequenced in a study of Graves' ophthalmopathy and Graves' hyperthyroidism. Amplified material comprised TCR beta CDR3 regions derived from RNA transcripts. Following a first-round RT-PCR that used HTBI primers, a second-round multiplex PCR was carried out. From the multiplex PCR reads, TCRdb called clonotypes with MiXCR, one entry per CDR3 protein. Seen here are around 1.1 million distinct CDR3 sequences, roughly two fifths observed once, and the top ten hold around 10%. Input material: peripheral blood or thyroid tissue (not recorded which). The receptors were gathered from an adult man with Graves' hyperthyroidism.

The V call is TRBV20-1, the J call TRBJ2-7; 11 bases are shared with TRBD1. Germline CDR1 reads DFQATT; CDR2 reads SNEGSKA (reference sequence). This CDR3 is 15 amino acids long. V trimming: 6 bases; J trimming: 2 bases; junction bases outside the gene matches: 9. The CDR3 DNA is TGCAGTGCGTGGGCCGGGACAGGGGGGCCCTACGAGCAGTACTTC. This sequence encodes CSAWAGTGGPYEQYF.

This chain connects TRBV10-3 to TRBJ2-2; D is ambiguous. CDR3 length: 9 residues. V was clipped by 11 bases and J by 6 bases, with 4 bases between them. Germline V CDR1 and CDR2: ENHRY, SYGVKD. CDR3 nucleotide sequence: TGTGCCGCGTCCGGGGAGCTGTTTTTT. The encoded protein is CAASGELFF.

Many counts were recorded for this clonotype. The genes are TRBV10-3 and TRBJ2-7; D unresolved. Trimming stripped 0 bases from V and 2 bases from J, with 8 bases between. The CDR3 contains 14 residues. Germline V gene data show CDR1 as ENHRY and CDR2 as SYGVKD. CDR3 sequence reads: CAISESIFTYEQYF. The CDR3 coding sequence is TGTGCCATCAGTGAGTCTATCTTCACCTACGAGCAGTACTTC.

Many counts were recorded for this clonotype. This sequence joins TRBV9 and TRBJ1-2; D ambiguous. This CDR3 comprises 17 residues. Germline V gene data show CDR1 as SGDLS and CDR2 as YYNGEE. Trimming shortened V by 2 bases and J by 1 base, and 18 bases separated the two germline ends. CDR3 protein: CASSVVDEPVHNYGYTF. Written as DNA, the CDR3 is TGTGCCAGCAGCGTGGTAGACGAGCCAGTTCATAACTATGGCTACACCTTC.

CDR3 protein: CATSDGDSGSNQPQHF. CDR3 bases: TGTGCCACCAGTGATGGTGACAGCGGTAGCAATCAGCCCCAGCATTTT. J is TRBJ1-5 and V is TRBV24-1; a possible D gene is TRBD1 (5 bases). The germline V and J ends were trimmed by 3 bases and 0 bases, with 11 bases remaining between them. The CDR3 has 16 residues. Germline V gene lookup returns CDR1 KGHDR and CDR2 SFDVKD.

This chain uses TRBV19 with TRBJ1-4; a possible D gene is TRBD1 (6 bases). Per germline, CDR1 LNHDA and CDR2 SQIVND (reference sequence). The CDR3 is 14 residues long. The V end lost 7 bases, the J end lost 7 bases, and 16 bases lay between the germline ends. Here the CDR3 reads CASTTGGSGEKLFF. Here the CDR3 DNA reads TGTGCCAGTACCACCGGGGGCTCGGGTGAAAAACTGTTTTTT.

The gene calls are TRBV13 and TRBJ2-6; D may be TRBD1 or TRBD2 (5 bases each). Germline V gene sequence: CDR1 PRHDT, CDR2 FYEKMQ (reference sequence). The V gene lost 6 bases and the J gene lost 1 base, with 10 bases spanning the gap. This CDR3 is 15 amino acids long. The CDR3 loop is CASRPGLSGANVLTF. CDR3 coding DNA: TGTGCCAGCAGGCCGGGGCTTTCTGGGGCCAACGTCCTGACTTTC.

This sequence joins TRBV28 and TRBJ1-4, with D hard to call. Germline V gene data show CDR1 as MDHEN and CDR2 as SYDVKM. This CDR3 is 15 amino acids long. The V end was cut by 3 bases, the J end by 5 bases, with 13 bases between. The CDR3 DNA is TGTGCCAGCAGTTTTACCGGGATTGAGAATGAAAAACTGTTTTTT. Translated, it gives CASSFTGIENEKLFF.

This clonotype was seen ten or more times. The gene calls are TRBV19 and TRBJ2-7; D is ambiguous. Per the germline V gene, CDR1 is LNHDA and CDR2 is SQIVND (reference sequence). The V end lost 9 bases, the J end lost 3 bases, and 15 bases lay between the germline ends. This CDR3 has 13 residues. DNA of the CDR3: TGTGCCAGCGGACGATCAGGAGACTACGAGCAGTACTTC. Translated, it gives CASGRSGDYEQYF.

A note on this clonotype: A much larger clone differs from this one at a single base, so this may be a read error. The rearrangement links TRBV6-6 to TRBJ1-1; D perhaps matches TRBD1 (5 bases). The CDR3 loop spans 15 amino acids. Germline V gene sequence: CDR1 MNHNY, CDR2 SVGAGI (reference sequence). Trimming took 10 bases from V and 3 from J, leaving 21 bases between them. CDR3 amino acids: CAIGNTWGGDTEAFF. CDR3 nucleotide sequence: TGTGCCATCGGTAACACGTGGGGGGGGGACACTGAAGCTTTCTTT.

The V call is TRBV25-1, the J call TRBJ2-6; D is uncertain. V lost 3 bases, J lost 0 bases, and 12 bases lay in between. Germline CDR1 is MGHDK and CDR2 is SYGVNS. CDR3 length: 17 amino acids. The DNA for the CDR3 is TGTGCCAGCAGTGATCTACAAAGAATCTCTGGGGCCAACGTCCTGACTTTC. Translation: CASSDLQRISGANVLTF. The whole variable domain, remainder taken from reference TRBV25-1 and TRBJ2-6, is EADIYQTPRYLVIGTGKKITLECSQTMGHDKMYWYQQDPGMELHLIHYSYGVNSTEKGDLSSESTVSRIRTEHFPLTLESARPSHTSQYLCASSDLQRISGANVLTFGAGSRLTVL.

This clonotype was detected ten times or more. The junction does not match germline at one end; this may be a read error. This CDR3 is CASSDGQGTFTPLHF. The CDR3 coding sequence is TGTGCCAGCAGTGATGGACAGGGGACGTTTACACCCCTCCACTTT. The chain uses TRBV10-2 and TRBJ1-6; 9 bases line up with TRBD1. Looked up from germline, CDR1 is WSHSY and CDR2 is SAAADI. The CDR3 runs to 15 residues.

This clonotype turned up a few times. Here the CDR3 omits its conserved ending phenylalanine or tryptophan, so a read error is the likely source. J is TRBJ1-2 and V is TRBV19, with no clear D. CDR3 length equals 13 residues. From germline, CDR1 is LNHDA and CDR2 SQIVND (reference sequence). Trimming removed 4 bases at V and 2 bases at J, with 8 bases between. Here the CDR3 reads CASSKDGNYGYTL. The CDR3, as DNA: TGTGCCAGTAGTAAGGACGGAAACTATGGCTACACCCTC.

This clonotype came up many times. V is TRBV5-1 and J is TRBJ2-2; D is uncertain. The V end was cut by 4 bases, the J end by 8 bases, with 15 bases between. This CDR3 has 14 residues. Germline CDR1 is SGHRS and CDR2 is YFSETQ. The CDR3 region is CASSRTTAPGELFF. In nucleotides, the CDR3 is TGCGCCAGCAGCAGAACGACGGCGCCAGGGGAGCTGTTTTTT.

CDR3 DNA: TGTGCCAGCAGCGGACAGGGTCTCAGTGGCTACACCTTC. Amino acid sequence: CASSGQGLSGYTF. The V and J genes are TRBV9 and TRBJ1-2; 7 bases line up with TRBD1. CDR1 SGDLS and CDR2 YYNGEE come from the germline V gene. V dropped 3 bases and J dropped 7; count of bases not matched to a gene: 6. The CDR3 loop spans 13 amino acids.